This T cell receptor (beta chain) was retrieved from a study of early T cells in non-severe SARS-CoV-2 infection listed by TCRdb under 2021. About the investigation overall: TCR sequencing used bulk RNA from unsorted whole blood, so alpha and beta chains could not be paired. Beyond this particular receptor, the publication reports: VDJdb matching was skewed toward anti-spike CD8 responses and likely underestimated virus-specific expansions, missing private and CD4 specificities.

Receptor libraries were prepared by 5' RACE. Sequencing was carried out with a NextSeq 500. To correct for sequencing error and PCR bias, the TCR library protocol tagged individual cDNA molecules with unique molecular identifiers. Both TCR alpha and beta chains were sequenced, and tight co-correlation was observed between alpha and beta sequence abundances in each sample. Per the authors' processing: Decombinator V4 was used to perform V gene, J gene and CDR3 annotation of TCR sequences. Expanded TCRs were defined as changing significantly between any two time points under a Poisson model with p below 0.0001. TCR abundances were normalised to the total number of TCRs sequenced per sample and expressed as counts per million. TRAV1-2 paired with TRAJ12, TRAJ20 or TRAJ33 defined MAIT TCRs, while TRAV10 paired with TRAJ18 defined iNKT TCRs. VDJdb, accessed 1 November 2021, was searched for CMV, EBV and SARS-CoV-2 annotated TCRs, excluding TCRs annotated for multiple antigens. TCRdb handled the public reads itself, with Q25 trimming in fastp and clone calling in MiXCR, and kept productive beta chains. Each entry is one CDR3 protein sequence, shown with its most common DNA and genes. For this entry, the V and J calls and clone size follow TCRdb and not the study's own pipeline. In this sample the table shows some 91,000 distinct CDR3 sequences, approximately 13% of which occur a single time. The ten largest make up 2% to 2.5% of the sample.

A case-control design nested within a healthcare worker cohort in London, UK, was used, with weekly nasopharyngeal swab PCR tests and blood sampling performed. Healthcare workers were recruited during the week of the UK lockdown, between 23 and 31 March 2020, and followed weekly for up to about 16 weeks. In this sample, this clonotype turned up many times. The antigen this receptor binds is unknown. At one end, the junction sequence differs from germline, possibly due to a read error. CDR1 and CDR2 were assigned from the germline V gene (reference sequence) as SSHAT and FNYEAQ. Its CDR3 holds 15 amino acids, cysteine through phenylalanine. Here the CDR3 DNA is all that survives: 45 bases in frame from base 1.

Sequenced input: whole blood. The V and J segments used are TRBV7-7 and TRBJ2-2, and 10 junctional nucleotides match TRBD1. This TCR came from an adult who was a healthcare worker with PCR-confirmed SARS-CoV-2 infection or an uninfected control (not recorded which). The DNA is as follows: TGTGCTAGCAGTCCGGGACAGGGGCACACCGGGGAGCTGTTTTTT. Its translation is CASSPGQGHTGELFF.